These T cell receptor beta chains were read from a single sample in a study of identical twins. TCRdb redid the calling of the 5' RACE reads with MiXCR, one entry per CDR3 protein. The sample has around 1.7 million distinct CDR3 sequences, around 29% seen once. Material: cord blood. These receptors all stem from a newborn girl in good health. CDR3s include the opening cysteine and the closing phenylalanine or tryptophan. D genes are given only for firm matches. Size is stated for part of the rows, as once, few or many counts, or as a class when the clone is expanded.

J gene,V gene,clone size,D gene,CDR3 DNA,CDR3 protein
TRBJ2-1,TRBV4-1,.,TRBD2,TGCGCCAGCAGCCCCAGGACTAGCCTACCCAATGAGCAGTTCTTC,CASSPRTSLPNEQFF
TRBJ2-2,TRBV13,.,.,TGTGCCAGCAGCTTGGTACCCTCTCCCTGGACCGGGGAGCTGTTTTTT,CASSLVPSPWTGELFF
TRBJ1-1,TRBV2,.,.,TGTGCCATGATCGGCTTGAACACTGAAGCTTTCTTT,CAMIGLNTEAFF
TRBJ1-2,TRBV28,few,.,TGTGCCAGCAGTTTATTTCTCGGGAGGGATGGGGGCTACACCTTC,CASSLFLGRDGGYTF
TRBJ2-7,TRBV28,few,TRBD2,TGTGCCAGCAGTTCAAGGACTAGCGGGAGGGCCAACGAGCAGTACTTC,CASSSRTSGRANEQYF
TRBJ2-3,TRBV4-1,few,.,TGCGCCAGCAGCCAAGCCCTAGCGTCGAATACGCAGTATTTT,CASSQALASNTQYF
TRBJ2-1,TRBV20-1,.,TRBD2,TGCAGTGCTCCCTGGACTAGCGGGAGGTTAAATGAGCAGTTCTTC,CSAPWTSGRLNEQFF
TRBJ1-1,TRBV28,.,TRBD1,TGTGCCAGCAGCTCCAGACAGGGTAGATCCATGAACACTGAAGCTTTCTTT,CASSSRQGRSMNTEAFF
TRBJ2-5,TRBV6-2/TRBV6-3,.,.,TGTGCCAGCAGTTCCCTACTCGGGACCCAGTACTTC,CASSSLLGTQYF
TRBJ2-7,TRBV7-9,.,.,TGTGCCAGCAGCTTTTATGCGGGACCCACCTACGAGCAGTACTTC,CASSFYAGPTYEQYF
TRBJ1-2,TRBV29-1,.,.,TGCAGCGTCCCAGGGGCCGGCTACACCTTC,CSVPGAGYTF
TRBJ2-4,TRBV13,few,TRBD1,TGTGCCAGCAGCTCTAGACAGGGGGATACCAAAAACATTCAGTACTTC,CASSSRQGDTKNIQYF
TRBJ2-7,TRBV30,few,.,TGTGCCTGGAGTGTAGGTCGAGCCTACGAGCAGTACTTC,CAWSVGRAYEQYF
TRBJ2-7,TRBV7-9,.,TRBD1,TGTGCCAGCAGCTTAACACAGGGGGCGCTTAAACCCTGCGAGCAGTACTTC,CASSLTQGALKPCEQYF
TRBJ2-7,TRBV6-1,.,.,TGTGCCAGCAGTGTTGAGGGAACCCCTCCGATTTACAATGAGCAGTACTTC,CASSVEGTPPIYNEQYF
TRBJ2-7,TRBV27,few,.,TGTGCCAGCAGTACCCTACCGGGACCATCGGCCTACGAGCAGTACTTC,CASSTLPGPSAYEQYF
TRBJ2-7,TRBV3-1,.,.,TGTGCCAGCAGCCAATCTCGAGCACTACAGGGCCTCTACGAGCAGTACTTC,CASSQSRALQGLYEQYF
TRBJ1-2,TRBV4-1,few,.,TGCGCCAGCAGCCATCTGTCAGGGGTAGACCTTAACTATGGCTACACCTTC,CASSHLSGVDLNYGYTF
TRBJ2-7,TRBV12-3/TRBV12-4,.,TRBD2,TGTGCCAGCAGTATCGGGCGGACTAGCGGGATCCCCTCCTACGAGCAGTACTTC,CASSIGRTSGIPSYEQYF
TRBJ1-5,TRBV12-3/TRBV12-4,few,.,TGTGCCAGCAGGACCGCCGGGGAGGGAAATCAGCCCCAGCATTTT,CASRTAGEGNQPQHF
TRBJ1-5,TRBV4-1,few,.,TGCGCCAGCAGCCAGGTAGCTGATCAGCCCCAGCATTTT,CASSQVADQPQHF
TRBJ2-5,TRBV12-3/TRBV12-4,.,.,TGTGCCAGCAGTTTACGGCAGGGGATCCAAGAGACCCAGTACTTC,CASSLRQGIQETQYF